Given below is one T cell receptor beta chain in context. Trimming stripped 1 base from V and 6 bases from J, with 13 bases between. From germline, CDR1 is LNHDA and CDR2 SQIVND (reference sequence). This CDR3 contains 15 residues. The sample belongs to a study of blood T cell repertoires in COVID-19. Background on the study: Samples of COVID-19 (acute and convalescent) were obtained from the United States, Italy and Spain. PBMCs, B-cell-depleted T cells, or T cells provided the cDNA or gDNA that made up the material.

Under the authors' procedure: Reference gene primer amplification in the assay estimated nucleated cell counts. Using immunoSEQ multiplex PCR, the repertoire was profiled, and TCRdb retains in-frame clones only, with some absent. Clonal size and the V and J genes are those of that table, whereas D and trimming came from the DNA. The table records some 130,000 clones, around 88% of them present only once. Sample: peripheral blood. The origin of this receptor is a man aged 45-60 years with acute or convalescent COVID-19. This chain links TRBV19 with TRBJ1-5, with D possibly TRBD1 on 6 matching bases. The CDR3 nucleotides read TGTGCCAGTAGTATAGGGACAGTAGTCCGTCAGCCCCAGCATTTT. Translated: CASSIGTVVRQPQHF. Full variable domain (remainder filled in from reference TRBV19 and TRBJ1-5): DGGITQSPKYLFRKEGQNVTLSCEQNLNHDAMYWYRQDPGQGLRLIYYSQIVNDFQKGDIAEGYSVSREKKESFPLTVTSAQKNPTAFYLCASSIGTVVRQPQHFGDGTRLSIL.